The 24 T cell receptor beta chains given below trace back to one sample, sequenced in a study of blood T cell repertoires in COVID-19. Sequenced by immunoSEQ multiplex PCR; TCRdb stores in-frame clones only, minus some. The data contain just over 300,000 clones, 70% to 90% of them singletons. Sequencing was done on a sample of PBMCs or T cells enriched from blood (not recorded which). All receptors derive from a man aged 30-40 years who had recovered from COVID-19.

The chain joins TRBV5-4 to TRBJ1-4; weak D call: TRBD1 (6 bases). V lost 5 bases to trimming and J lost 8 bases, with 16 bases between them. The CDR3 sequence is 14 residues long. Germline CDR1 SGHNT, CDR2 YYREEE (reference sequence). This chain's CDR3 is CASSIQGLSEKLFF. CDR3 nucleotides: TGTGCCAGCAGTATCCAGGGGCTCTCCGAAAAACTGTTTTTT. The full variable domain, its missing parts supplied by reference TRBV5-4 and TRBJ1-4, is ETGVTQSPTHLIKTRGQQVTLRCSSQSGHNTVSWYQQALGQGPQFIFQYYREEENGRGNFPPRFSGLQFPNYSSELNVNALELDDSALYLCASSIQGLSEKLFFGSGTQLSVL.

This chain links TRBV24-1 with TRBJ2-3; TRBD1 might be the D (5 bases). CDR1 KGHDR and CDR2 SFDVKD come from the germline V gene. V was clipped by 3 bases and J by 7 bases, with 16 bases between them. CDR3 length equals 15 residues. The chain's CDR3 is CATSDPNPQGNTQYF. Here the CDR3 DNA reads TGTGCCACCAGTGATCCCAACCCTCAGGGAAATACGCAGTATTTT.

The chain links TRBV4-1 to TRBJ1-4; TRBD1 agrees at 8 bases. The V gene's germline CDR1 is MGHRA and CDR2 YSYEKL. This CDR3 comprises 15 residues. The trim removed 4 bases at V and 3 bases at J, leaving 4 bases unmatched. The CDR3 spells CASSRDRGPNEKLFF. CDR3 DNA sequence: TGCGCCAGCAGCCGAGACAGGGGACCTAATGAAAAACTGTTTTTT.

In this sample, this clone turned up once. The chain is built from TRBV30 and TRBJ1-4; D unclear. This CDR3 comprises 13 residues. CDR1 GTSNPN and CDR2 SVGIG come from the germline V gene (reference sequence). The V and J ends lost 0 bases and 7 bases respectively, with 9 bases between them. For the CDR3, the DNA is TGTGCCTGGAGTGTACTAGTAGGTGAAAAACTGTTTTTT. Its protein product is CAWSVLVGEKLFF.

The chain recombines TRBV29-1 with TRBJ1-2; D is possibly TRBD1 (5 bases). Germline V gene lookup returns CDR1 SQVTM and CDR2 ANQGSEA. This CDR3 spans 16 amino acids. V gave up 1 base and J gave up 3 bases, with 18 bases separating them. CDR3 nucleotides: TGCAGCGTTGAAGCCGCCCCGGGACTTGGCGACTATGGCTACACCTTC. Translating it yields CSVEAAPGLGDYGYTF.

This sequence joins TRBV10-3 and TRBJ1-1, with 11 bases that match TRBD1. The CDR3 spans 14 residues. V dropped 6 bases and J dropped 5; count of bases not matched to a gene: 5. The germline gives CDR1 ENHRY, CDR2 SYGVKD. CDR3 loop: CAISSDRGHTEAFF. CDR3 coding DNA: TGTGCCATCAGCTCGGACAGGGGGCATACTGAAGCTTTCTTT.

The chain joins TRBV15 to TRBJ2-6, with a weak D call TRBD1 (6 bases). Germline lookup yields CDR1 LNHNV and CDR2 YYDKDF (reference sequence). The CDR3 spans 16 residues. V dropped 2 bases and J dropped 3 bases, with 11 bases sitting between them. CDR3 region: CATSRQGKGGANVLTF. CDR3 DNA sequence: TGTGCCACCAGCAGACAGGGGAAAGGTGGGGCCAACGTCCTGACTTTC.

The chain recombines TRBV6-2 or TRBV6-3 with TRBJ1-1; 7 bases are shared with TRBD1. This CDR3 is built from 12 residues. Looked up from germline, CDR1 is MNHEY and CDR2 is SVGEGT. Trimming at V came to 5 bases and at J to 11 bases, leaving 8 bases not matched to a gene. CDR3 DNA: TGTGCCAGCAGTGACCGGGACAGCGAGGCTTTCTTT. This encodes CASSDRDSEAFF.

This chain uses TRBV27 with TRBJ1-6; 7 bases line up with TRBD1. CDR1 and CDR2 from the germline V gene are MNHEY and SMNVEV (reference sequence). This CDR3 region has 14 residues. V lost 6 bases to trimming and J lost 6 bases; unmatched junction nucleotides: 5. The CDR3, as DNA: TGTGCCAGCAGCCTTCGGGACAGTAATTCACCCCTCCACTTT. It yields the protein CASSLRDSNSPLHF.

The rearrangement links TRBV6-2 or TRBV6-3 to TRBJ2-5; 11 bases align to TRBD1. The CDR3 consists of 15 residues. Per the germline V gene, CDR1 is MNHEY and CDR2 is SVGEGT. The V and J ends lost 5 bases and 5 bases, in that order; junction bases with no gene match: 7. CDR3 in amino acids: CASSTGQGAWETQYF. CDR3 coding DNA: TGTGCCAGCAGTACAGGACAGGGGGCATGGGAGACCCAGTACTTC.

This clone has a single count. The chain carries TRBV5-1 and TRBJ1-2; D might be TRBD1 (5 bases). Deletions cut 2 bases from V and 8 bases from J, with 19 bases between. CDR3 length: 15 amino acids. Germline CDR1 reads SGHRS; CDR2 reads YFSETQ. DNA for the CDR3: TGCGCCAGCAGCTTATGGGGGGAAAAGGTGGAGGGCTACACCTTC. Its translation is CASSLWGEKVEGYTF.

The genes are TRBV9 and TRBJ2-1; a weak D match, TRBD2 (7 bases). Per germline, CDR1 SGDLS and CDR2 YYNGEE. CDR3 length: 15 amino acids. V lost 4 bases and J 3 bases, leaving 14 bases between the germline ends. CDR3 residues: CASSSGGPGYNEQFF. CDR3 nucleotides: TGTGCCAGCAGCTCCGGGGGGCCAGGCTACAATGAGCAGTTCTTC. The variable domain in full, completed from reference TRBV9 and TRBJ2-1, reads DSGVTQTPKHLITATGQRVTLRCSPRSGDLSVYWYQQSLDQGLQFLIQYYNGEERAKGNILERFSAQQFPDLHSELNLSSLELGDSALYFCASSSGGPGYNEQFFGPGTRLTVL.

The gene calls are TRBV11-2 and TRBJ1-1, with 7 positions matching TRBD1. The length of the CDR3 is 13 residues. Germline CDR1 reads SGHAT; CDR2 reads FQNNGV. Losses at the gene ends were 4 bases for V and 10 bases for J; bases not matched to a gene: 9. The DNA of the CDR3 is TGTGCCAGCAGCTCCCCACAGCAGGGGGTAGCTTTCTTT. Its protein product is CASSSPQQGVAFF.

This chain uses TRBV12-5 with TRBJ2-3, with TRBD2 identical over 8 bases. The CDR3 covers 15 residues. Trimming cost V 3 bases and J 0 bases; bases outside gene matches: 2. CDR1 LGHNT and CDR2 FRNRAP come from the germline V gene. CDR3 sequence (DNA): TGTGCTAGTGGTTTTACTAGCGGTAGCACAGATACGCAGTATTTT. Amino acid sequence: CASGFTSGSTDTQYF.

The chain combines TRBV5-5 with TRBJ1-3, with D perhaps matching TRBD1 (5 bases). CDR1 SGHKS and CDR2 YYEKEE come from the germline V gene (reference sequence). V was clipped by 2 bases and J by 2 bases, with 11 bases between them. The CDR3 consists of 15 residues. The CDR3: CASSLYAGTGNTIYF. The CDR3 region has the DNA TGTGCCAGCAGCTTATACGCAGGGACTGGAAACACCATATATTTT. The whole variable domain, remainder taken from reference TRBV5-5 and TRBJ1-3, is DAGVTQSPTHLIKTRGQQVTLRCSPISGHKSVSWYQQVLGQGPQFIFQYYEKEERGRGNFPDRFSARQFPNYSSELNVNALLLGDSALYLCASSLYAGTGNTIYFGEGSWLTVV.

There are a few counts of this clone. The chain links TRBV25-1 to TRBJ2-1, with a possible D match to TRBD1 (7 bases). Trimming removed 4 bases at V and 5 bases at J, with 12 bases between. The CDR3 runs 14 residues. CDR1 MGHDK and CDR2 SYGVNS come from the germline V gene. The CDR3 nucleotides are TGTGCCAGCAGTGTCCAGGGGGGTCACAATGAGCAGTTCTTC. Its translation: CASSVQGGHNEQFF.

The chain joins TRBV11-2 to TRBJ1-4; possibly TRBD1 for D (6 bases). This CDR3 has 16 amino acids. Between the trimmed V and J ends, which lost 1 base and 8 bases, there was a span of 17 bases. Per the germline V gene, CDR1 is SGHAT and CDR2 is FQNNGV. The CDR3 DNA reads TGTGCCAGCAGCTTAGGACCACAGGGCATGACGGAAAAACTGTTTTTT. Protein: CASSLGPQGMTEKLFF.

This rearrangement joins TRBV5-1 to TRBJ2-5; possible D gene TRBD2, 6 bases. With 4 bases removed from V and 4 bases from J, the gap between germline ends came to 14 bases. The CDR3 loop spans 14 amino acids. CDR1 and CDR2 (germline): SGHRS, YFSETQ. In nucleotides, the CDR3 is TGCGCCAGCAGCCTCGGGAGCCAGGTAGAGACCCAGTACTTC. Translated: CASSLGSQVETQYF. Drawing the rest from reference TRBV5-1 and TRBJ2-5, the complete variable domain is KAGVTQTPRYLIKTRGQQVTLSCSPISGHRSVSWYQQTPGQGLQFLFEYFSETQRNKGNFPGRFSGRQFSNSRSEMNVSTLELGDSALYLCASSLGSQVETQYFGPGTRLLVL.

The V gene is TRBV30, the J gene TRBJ2-7; unclear D gene. Per the germline V gene, CDR1 is GTSNPN and CDR2 is SVGIG (reference sequence). Trimming pared 5 bases from V and 5 bases from J, leaving 10 bases between. CDR3 size: 11 residues. CDR3 protein: CAWAVEDEQYF. DNA of the CDR3: TGTGCCTGGGCAGTTGAGGACGAGCAGTACTTC.

This sequence joins TRBV29-1 and TRBJ2-2; D unresolved. V was cut by 3 bases and J by 1 base, with 6 bases left in between. The CDR3 loop spans 13 amino acids. Germline values: CDR1 SQVTM, CDR2 ANQGSEA. CDR3 coding DNA: TGCAGCGTTGATCCAGGGAACACCGGGGAGCTGTTTTTT. Its translation is CSVDPGNTGELFF.

The chain recombines TRBV30 with TRBJ1-2; D not certain. This CDR3 is built from 13 residues. Looked up from germline, CDR1 is GTSNPN and CDR2 is SVGIG (reference sequence). V gave up 0 bases and J gave up 0 bases, with 5 bases separating them. The CDR3 protein is CAWSVQSNYGYTF. The CDR3 nucleotides read TGTGCCTGGAGTGTTCAGTCTAACTATGGCTACACCTTC. Complete variable domain (other parts from reference TRBV30 and TRBJ1-2): SQTIHQWPATLVQPVGSPLSLECTVEGTSNPNLYWYRQAAGRGLQLLFYSVGIGQISSEVPQNLSASRPQDRQFILSSKKLLLSDSGFYLCAWSVQSNYGYTFGSGTRLTVV.

The chain joins TRBV19 to TRBJ1-6; 9 nucleotides align to TRBD1. In germline, CDR1 is LNHDA, CDR2 SQIVND (reference sequence). V was clipped by 4 bases and J by 0 bases; unmatched bases: 7. The CDR3 extends over 18 amino acids. CDR3 loop: CASSKATGGSSYNSPLHF. DNA of the CDR3: TGTGCCAGTAGTAAAGCCACAGGGGGCAGCTCCTATAATTCACCCCTCCACTTT.

This clone was recorded a few times. V usage is TRBV2 and J usage is TRBJ1-5; D remains unclear. Germline V lookup: CDR1 SNHLY, CDR2 FYNNEI. V lost 7 bases, J lost 4 bases, and 11 bases lay in between. This CDR3 has 13 amino acids. The CDR3 region is CASTVESNQPQHF. CDR3 DNA sequence: TGTGCCAGCACCGTAGAGTCAAATCAGCCCCAGCATTTT.

This clone has only a few counts. The gene calls are TRBV24-1 and TRBJ1-1; no definite D call. This CDR3 is 15 amino acids long. The ends were cut back, 7 bases at V and 1 base at J, with 15 bases in the middle. Germline values: CDR1 KGHDR, CDR2 SFDVKD. This chain's CDR3 is CATRKGGGPNTEAFF. In DNA, the CDR3 is TGTGCCACCAGGAAAGGCGGCGGCCCGAACACTGAAGCTTTCTTT.